Each of the 26 T cell receptor beta chains below was sequenced from the same sample in a study of blood T cell repertoires in COVID-19. The protocol was immunoSEQ multiplex PCR, while the TCRdb copy is restricted to in-frame clones and leaves out a portion. This table has a few hundred thousand clones, roughly 88% appearing once. The material sequenced was peripheral blood. Receptor source: a woman in her 30s with COVID-19, enrolled during active disease.

The chain is built from TRBV28 and TRBJ1-2, with 9 bases that match TRBD1. CDR1 and CDR2 from the germline V gene are MDHEN and SYDVKM. This CDR3 region has 16 residues. With 6 bases clipped from V and 4 bases from J, the junction kept 12 bases outside the gene matches. The CDR3 DNA follows: TGTGCCAGCAGCTCCCGGGGACAGGGAGCTTTCTATGGCTACACCTTC. Its translation is CASSSRGQGAFYGYTF.

CDR3 sequence reads: CASRQTGMETQYF. The CDR3 region has the DNA TGTGCCAGCAGGCAAACAGGGATGGAGACCCAGTACTTC. This chain uses TRBV6-5 with TRBJ2-5, with D possibly matching TRBD1 (6 bases). V lost 6 bases and J 5 bases, leaving 13 bases between the germline ends. The CDR3 is 13 amino acids. The germline gives CDR1 MNHEY, CDR2 SVGAGI.

This chain links TRBV27 with TRBJ2-2; a weak D match, TRBD1 (6 bases). The V end was cut by 6 bases, the J end by 4 bases, with 12 bases between. CDR3 size: 14 residues. Germline V gives CDR1 MNHEY, CDR2 SMNVEV (reference sequence). This chain's CDR3 is CASSRTRGTGELFF. As DNA, the CDR3 is TGTGCCAGCAGCCGAACCAGGGGCACCGGGGAGCTGTTTTTT.

The chain is built from TRBV5-1 and TRBJ1-3; no clear D. The CDR3 length is 14 residues. The germline V and J ends were trimmed by 5 bases and 0 bases, with 9 bases remaining between them. Germline CDR1 reads SGHRS; CDR2 reads YFSETQ. The CDR3 is CASSPDFSGNTIYF. CDR3 DNA: TGCGCCAGCAGTCCCGACTTCTCTGGAAACACCATATATTTT.

The chain joins TRBV7-2 to TRBJ2-1, with 11 bases that match TRBD2. There are 14 residues in the CDR3. The J segment lost 6 bases and the V segment lost 5 bases, leaving 3 bases of the junction unmatched. CDR1 SGHTA and CDR2 FQGNSA come from the germline V gene. CDR3 DNA sequence: TGTGCCAGCAGCCCGACTAGCGGGGCCAATGAGCAGTTCTTC. It is translated as CASSPTSGANEQFF.

About this clone itself: This sample includes further DNA sequences coding for the same CDR3. The J gene is TRBJ1-1, the V gene TRBV19; unclear D gene. V shed 5 bases and J shed 1 base, with 8 bases lying between them. CDR1 LNHDA and CDR2 SQIVND come from the germline V gene (reference sequence). The CDR3 has 13 amino acids. CDR3 in amino acids: CASSLGGNTEAFF. The CDR3 bases are TGTGCCAGTAGTTTAGGAGGGAACACTGAAGCTTTCTTT.

This chain joins TRBV6-2 or TRBV6-3 and TRBJ1-5, with 7 bases that match TRBD1. This CDR3 spans 16 amino acids. After removal of 2 bases from V and 5 bases from J, the junction contained 9 bases not matched to a gene. Germline V CDR1 and CDR2: MNHEY, SVGEGT. The chain's CDR3 is CASSYTGTGTDQPQHF. Written as DNA, the CDR3 is TGTGCCAGCAGTTACACGGGGACGGGGACAGATCAGCCCCAGCATTTT.

In this sample, this clone turned up once. The rearrangement uses TRBV5-4 and TRBJ1-6; 10 bases map to TRBD1. There are 15 residues in the CDR3. The ends lost 4 bases at V and 9 bases at J; junction bases unmatched: 7. The V gene's germline CDR1 is SGHNT and CDR2 YYREEE (reference sequence). This CDR3 reads CASSTWDRGPSPLHF. The CDR3, as DNA: TGTGCCAGCAGCACATGGGACAGGGGACCTTCACCCCTCCACTTT. The full variable domain, in which reference TRBV5-4 and TRBJ1-6 provide the parts outside the CDR3, is ETGVTQSPTHLIKTRGQQVTLRCSSQSGHNTVSWYQQALGQGPQFIFQYYREEENGRGNFPPRFSGLQFPNYSSELNVNALELDDSALYLCASSTWDRGPSPLHFGNGTRLTVT.

The J gene is TRBJ2-1, the V gene TRBV28; D is perhaps TRBD1 (6 bases). V lost 5 bases to trimming and J lost 10 bases, with 18 bases between them. Germline-derived CDR1 and CDR2 are MDHEN and SYDVKM. CDR3 size: 14 residues. The CDR3 DNA reads TGTGCCAGCAGTCCCCTGGGACAACTTCGGGAGCAGTTCTTC. Protein sequence: CASSPLGQLREQFF.

The V gene is TRBV20-1, the J gene TRBJ1-1, with D unresolved. V shed 2 bases and J shed 4 bases, with 5 bases lying between them. The CDR3 consists of 11 residues. Germline V gene lookup returns CDR1 DFQATT and CDR2 SNEGSKA (reference sequence). CDR3 DNA sequence: TGCAGTGCTAGACCAGGCACTGAAGCTTTCTTT. Its translation is CSARPGTEAFF.

This clone has a handful of counts. The chain is built from TRBV29-1 and TRBJ2-1, with D hard to call. V lost 5 bases and J lost 2, with 13 bases in between. The CDR3 totals 14 residues. Germline V gene lookup returns CDR1 SQVTM and CDR2 ANQGSEA. The chain's CDR3 is CSVRTGPPYNEQFF. The CDR3 nucleotides read TGCAGCGTTCGAACGGGTCCGCCCTACAATGAGCAGTTCTTC.

This sequence joins TRBV14 and TRBJ1-3; D gene unclear. Germline assignment: CDR1 SGHDN and CDR2 FVKESK. The V end lost 1 base, the J end lost 0 bases, and 10 bases lay between the germline ends. The CDR3 is 16 amino acids. This CDR3 is CASSQVIAFSGNTIYF. CDR3 nucleotide sequence: TGTGCCAGCAGCCAAGTAATAGCCTTCTCTGGAAACACCATATATTTT.

The CDR3 nucleotides are TGTGCCAGTAGTGTGGGACTAGCGGGGGGCCAAGAGACCCAGTACTTC. Residues: CASSVGLAGGQETQYF. V is TRBV19 and J is TRBJ2-5, with 15 nucleotides matching TRBD2. The germline gives CDR1 LNHDA, CDR2 SQIVND (reference sequence). This CDR3 spans 16 amino acids. With 5 bases clipped from V and 1 base from J, the junction kept 2 bases outside the gene matches.

J is TRBJ1-3 and V is TRBV5-1; 9 positions agree with TRBD1. Germline values: CDR1 SGHRS, CDR2 YFSETQ. V lost 4 bases and J lost 3; bases outside the gene matches: 2. The CDR3 is 14 residues long. The chain's CDR3 is CASSQGQGGNTIYF. Written as DNA, the CDR3 is TGCGCCAGCAGCCAGGGACAGGGTGGAAACACCATATATTTT.

The V call is TRBV5-1, the J call TRBJ2-3, with 12 positions matching TRBD2. CDR3 length equals 16 residues. V shed 0 bases and J 1 base; nucleotides not matched to a gene: 0. CDR1 SGHRS and CDR2 YFSETQ come from the germline V gene. The CDR3 spells CASSLASGGGTDTQYF. Written as DNA, the CDR3 is TGCGCCAGCAGCTTGGCTAGCGGGGGGGGCACAGATACGCAGTATTTT.

The rearrangement uses TRBV11-3 and TRBJ2-5; possibly TRBD1 for D (6 bases). The ends were cut back, 4 bases at V and 5 bases at J, with 14 bases in the middle. The CDR3 loop spans 14 amino acids. Germline values: CDR1 SGHNT, CDR2 YENEEA. The CDR3 DNA reads TGTGCCAGCAGCTGGGTACAGGGACGGGAGACCCAGTACTTC. This translates into CASSWVQGRETQYF.

The V gene is TRBV6-5, the J gene TRBJ1-2; D is uncertain. The V end was cut by 6 bases, the J end by 4 bases, with 15 bases between. The CDR3 is 14 residues long. Per the germline V gene, CDR1 is MNHEY and CDR2 is SVGAGI. The CDR3 is CASSQRTGSYGYTF. CDR3 nucleotide sequence: TGTGCCAGCAGCCAGAGAACTGGGAGCTATGGCTACACCTTC.

The gene calls are TRBV6-4 and TRBJ1-3; 8 positions agree with TRBD1. The CDR3 totals 15 residues. The ends lost 6 bases at V and 3 bases at J; junction bases unmatched: 7. The V gene's germline CDR1 is MRHNA and CDR2 SNTAGT. The CDR3 spells CASSRQGQYGNTIYF. CDR3 nucleotide sequence: TGTGCCAGCAGCCGACAGGGGCAATATGGAAACACCATATATTTT.

V gene TRBV12-3 or TRBV12-4 combines with J gene TRBJ2-3; D call uncertain. This CDR3 has 12 residues. Trimming cost V 7 bases and J 4 bases, with 9 bases left between them. CDR3 sequence (DNA): TGTGCCAGCATGCCGAACTCAGATACGCAGTATTTT. Its protein product is CASMPNSDTQYF.

This chain links TRBV6-1 with TRBJ1-4, with D possibly TRBD1 on 6 matching bases. Germline lookup yields CDR1 MNHNS and CDR2 SASEGT. The length of the CDR3 is 16 residues. Trimming took 2 bases from V and 3 from J, leaving 13 bases between them. The CDR3 coding sequence is TGTGCCAGCAGTGAACCCCCGACAGGCTCTAATGAAAAACTGTTTTTT. Protein sequence: CASSEPPTGSNEKLFF.

The chain joins TRBV13 to TRBJ2-5, with D maybe TRBD2 (7 bases). Trimming cost V 4 bases and J 1 base, with 13 bases left between them. Per germline, CDR1 PRHDT and CDR2 FYEKMQ (reference sequence). The CDR3 runs to 15 residues. CDR3 in amino acids: CASSSTGGSQETQYF. DNA for the CDR3: TGTGCCAGCAGCTCGACGGGGGGCTCCCAAGAGACCCAGTACTTC.

The chain employs TRBV10-3 and TRBJ1-1, with D possibly matching TRBD1 (5 bases). The CDR3 length is 13 residues. V lost 8 bases and J 0 bases, leaving 10 bases between the germline ends. Germline assignment: CDR1 ENHRY and CDR2 SYGVKD. In DNA, the CDR3 is TGTGCCATCGGGGGGACGGTGAACACTGAAGCTTTCTTT. Encoded protein: CAIGGTVNTEAFF.

The V gene is TRBV7-2, the J gene TRBJ1-2; no firm D call. The V end was cut by 6 bases, the J end by 8 bases, with 13 bases between. CDR1 is SGHTA, CDR2 FQGNSA, per germline. The CDR3 is 12 residues long. As DNA, the CDR3 is TGTGCCAGCAGTCCTAGTGTGTTGGGCTACACCTTC. This sequence encodes CASSPSVLGYTF.

The J gene is TRBJ2-7, the V gene TRBV6-4; tentative D call: TRBD2 (5 bases). Trimming pared 2 bases from V and 4 bases from J, leaving 9 bases between. Germline CDR1 is MRHNA and CDR2 is SNTAGT. This CDR3 has 13 residues. The CDR3 protein is CASSDEEAYEQYV. The CDR3, as DNA: TGTGCCAGCAGTGACGAGGAGGCATACGAGCAGTACGTC.

The chain joins TRBV4-3 to TRBJ2-7; D might be TRBD2 (6 bases). The CDR3 loop spans 15 amino acids. Germline assignment: CDR1 LGHNA and CDR2 YSLEER. Trimming shortened V by 0 bases and J by 0 bases, and 9 bases separated the two germline ends. The CDR3 DNA is TGCGCCAGCAGCCAAGAGGAGGGGAGCTCCTACGAGCAGTACTTC. Amino acids: CASSQEEGSSYEQYF.

CDR3 nucleotide sequence: TGTGCCAGCAGCCAAGATTTGGGCAGGGGGAATTCACCCCTCCACTTT. Translated, it gives CASSQDLGRGNSPLHF. The chain links TRBV3-1 (or the pseudogene TRBV3-2) to TRBJ1-6, with 7 bases matching TRBD1. The J segment lost 7 bases and the V segment lost 0 bases, leaving 6 bases of the junction unmatched. This CDR3 has 16 residues. Germline V gene data show CDR1 as LGHDT and CDR2 as YNNKEL (reference sequence).